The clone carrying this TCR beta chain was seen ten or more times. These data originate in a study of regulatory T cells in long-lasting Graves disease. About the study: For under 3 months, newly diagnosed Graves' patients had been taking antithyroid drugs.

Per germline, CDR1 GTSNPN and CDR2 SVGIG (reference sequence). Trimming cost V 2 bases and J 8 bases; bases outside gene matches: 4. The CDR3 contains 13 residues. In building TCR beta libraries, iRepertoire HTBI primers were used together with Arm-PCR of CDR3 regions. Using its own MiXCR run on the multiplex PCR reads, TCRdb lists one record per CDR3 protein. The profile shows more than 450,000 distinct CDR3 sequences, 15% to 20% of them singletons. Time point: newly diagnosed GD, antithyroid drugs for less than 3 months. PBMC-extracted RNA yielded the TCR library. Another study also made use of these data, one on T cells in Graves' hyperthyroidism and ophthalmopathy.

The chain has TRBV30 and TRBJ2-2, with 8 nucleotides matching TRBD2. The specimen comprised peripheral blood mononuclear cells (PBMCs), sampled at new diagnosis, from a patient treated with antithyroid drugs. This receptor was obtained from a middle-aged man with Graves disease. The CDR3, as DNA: TGTGCCTGGAGTAGGAGCGGGAGAGGGGAGCTGTTTTTT. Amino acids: CAWSRSGRGELFF.